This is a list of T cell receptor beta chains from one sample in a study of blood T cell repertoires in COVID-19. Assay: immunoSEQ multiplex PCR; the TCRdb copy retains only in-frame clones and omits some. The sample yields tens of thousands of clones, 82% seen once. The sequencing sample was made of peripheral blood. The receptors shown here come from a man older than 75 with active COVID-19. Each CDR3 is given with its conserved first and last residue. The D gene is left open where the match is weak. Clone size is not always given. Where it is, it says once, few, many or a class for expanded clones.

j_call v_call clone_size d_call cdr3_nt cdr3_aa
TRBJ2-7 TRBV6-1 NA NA TGTGCCAGCAGTGAAGACAGGCGTTCCTACGAGCAGTACTTC CASSEDRRSYEQYF
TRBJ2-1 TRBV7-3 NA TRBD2 TGTGCCAGCAGCTCTAAAGGGACTAGAGGCAATGAGCAGTTCTTC CASSSKGTRGNEQFF
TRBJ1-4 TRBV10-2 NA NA TGCGCCAGCAGTGAGTTGGGCGTCGGTAATGAAAAACTGTTTTTT CASSELGVGNEKLFF
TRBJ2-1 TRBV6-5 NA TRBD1 TGTGCCAGCAGTCCCATTGACAGGGTATTAAATGAGCAGTTCTTC CASSPIDRVLNEQFF
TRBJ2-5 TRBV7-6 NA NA TGTGCCAGCAGCTTAAGATCCACAGTCCAAGAGACCCAGTACTTC CASSLRSTVQETQYF
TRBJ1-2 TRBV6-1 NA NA TGTGCCAGCAGTGAGGGAGAGCAGTCGTATTATGGCTACACCTTC CASSEGEQSYYGYTF
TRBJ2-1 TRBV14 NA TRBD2 TGTGCCAGCAGCCACCCGGGACTAGCGGGAGGGTCCTACAATGAGCAGTTCTTC CASSHPGLAGGSYNEQFF
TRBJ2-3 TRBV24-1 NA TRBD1 TGTGCCACCAGTCCCGCCGGGACAGGCACAGATACGCAGTATTTT CATSPAGTGTDTQYF
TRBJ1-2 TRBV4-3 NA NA TGCGCCAGCAGCCAAGGCAGGGCCTATGGCTACACCTTC CASSQGRAYGYTF
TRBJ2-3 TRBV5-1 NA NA TGCGCCAGCAGCTTATCAGGGTCGAACACAGATACGCAGTATTTT CASSLSGSNTDTQYF
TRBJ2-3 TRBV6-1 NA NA TGTGCCAGCAGTGAACACTCCCCTAGCACAGATACGCAGTATTTT CASSEHSPSTDTQYF
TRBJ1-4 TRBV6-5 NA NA TGTGCCAGCAGTTACTCAAGAGGGTATGAAAAACTGTTTTTT CASSYSRGYEKLFF
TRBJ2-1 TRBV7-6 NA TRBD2 TGTGCCAGCAGCTCCGGACTAGCGGGACCCTACAATGAGCAGTTCTTC CASSSGLAGPYNEQFF
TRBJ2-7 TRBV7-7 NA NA TGTGCTAGCAGCCCACTACAGGGCTACGAGCAGTACTTC CASSPLQGYEQYF
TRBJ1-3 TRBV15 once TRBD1 TGTGCCACCAGCCCTGACAGGGCCGGTGGAAACACCATATATTTT CATSPDRAGGNTIYF